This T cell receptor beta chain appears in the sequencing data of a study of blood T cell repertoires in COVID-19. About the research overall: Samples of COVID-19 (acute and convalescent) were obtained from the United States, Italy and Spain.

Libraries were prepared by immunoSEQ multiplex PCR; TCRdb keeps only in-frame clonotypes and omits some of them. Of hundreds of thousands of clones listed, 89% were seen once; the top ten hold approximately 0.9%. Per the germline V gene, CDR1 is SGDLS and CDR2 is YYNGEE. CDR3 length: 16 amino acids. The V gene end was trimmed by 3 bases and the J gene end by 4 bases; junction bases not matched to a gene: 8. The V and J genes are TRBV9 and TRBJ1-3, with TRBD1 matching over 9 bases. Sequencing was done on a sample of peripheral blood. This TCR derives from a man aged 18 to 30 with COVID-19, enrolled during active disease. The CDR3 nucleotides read TGTGCCAGCAGCGAGTGGGACAGGGCATCCGGAAACACCATATATTTT. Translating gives CASSEWDRASGNTIYF.